These T cell receptor beta chains were read from a single sample in a study of shared clonotypes between healthy human individuals. Sequencing used immunoSEQ multiplex PCR; TCRdb keeps in-frame clones, though not all of them. The sample has over a million clones, around three quarters seen once. The sequenced sample was memory CD4+ T cells from PBMCs. These receptors all come from a man between 18 and 35 years old in good health. Some clones in this sample may be carry-over from other donors' samples. Both conserved end residues are trimmed from each CDR3. Fields, in order: CDR3 protein, J gene, V gene.

CDR3 protein: ASSLDGNYGYT
J gene: TRBJ1-2
V gene: TRBV6-6

CDR3 protein: ASSLGLRGTDTQY
J gene: TRBJ2-3
V gene: TRBV11-1

CDR3 protein: ASISLRGTDTQY
J gene: TRBJ2-3
V gene: TRBV28

CDR3 protein: ASSQDLGQGAREQY
J gene: TRBJ2-7
V gene: TRBV4-3

CDR3 protein: ASSQGTSVFYEQY
J gene: TRBJ2-7
V gene: TRBV5-1

CDR3 protein: ASTQKDTQY
J gene: TRBJ2-3
V gene: TRBV2

CDR3 protein: ASSLPAGGDYGYT
J gene: TRBJ1-2
V gene: TRBV28

CDR3 protein: ASSLVGGSEAF
J gene: TRBJ1-1
V gene: TRBV5-1

CDR3 protein: ASSLPVGSGELF
J gene: TRBJ2-2
V gene: TRBV28

CDR3 protein: ASSPGFPVNTGELF
J gene: TRBJ2-2
V gene: TRBV5-1

CDR3 protein: ASSRRGDGHYGYT
J gene: TRBJ1-2
V gene: TRBV14

CDR3 protein: ASSLGTQPRTQY
J gene: TRBJ2-3
V gene: TRBV5-1

CDR3 protein: ASTHGLAGGGDTQY
J gene: TRBJ2-3
V gene: TRBV2

CDR3 protein: ASIDLGGGKNEQF
J gene: TRBJ2-1
V gene: TRBV11-2

CDR3 protein: ATSKDNYGYT
J gene: TRBJ1-2
V gene: TRBV15

CDR3 protein: ASSLNSNYGYT
J gene: TRBJ1-2
V gene: TRBV5-1

CDR3 protein: ASSSPGGTDTQY
J gene: TRBJ2-3
V gene: TRBV28

CDR3 protein: ASMGSLTGTEAF
J gene: TRBJ1-1
V gene: TRBV2

CDR3 protein: ASSRDGNYGYT
J gene: TRBJ1-2
V gene: TRBV27

CDR3 protein: ASSLRQFWEQF
J gene: TRBJ2-1
V gene: TRBV7-2

CDR3 protein: ASSEVDDQPQH
J gene: TRBJ1-5
V gene: TRBV2

CDR3 protein: ASSVNRDRGTGELF
J gene: TRBJ2-2
V gene: TRBV6-1

CDR3 protein: ATSRDLSGTNTDTQY
J gene: TRBJ2-3
V gene: TRBV15

CDR3 protein: ASSLYARTSGRAGELF
J gene: TRBJ2-2
V gene: TRBV28

CDR3 protein: ASSLDFAGAAEQY
J gene: TRBJ2-7
V gene: TRBV11-2

CDR3 protein: ASSQRLTGDTEAF
J gene: TRBJ1-1
V gene: TRBV28

CDR3 protein: ASSLWARGATNEKLF
J gene: TRBJ1-4
V gene: TRBV28

CDR3 protein: ASRSLAGGFRGEQY
J gene: TRBJ2-7
V gene: TRBV11-2

CDR3 protein: ASSERPLNSNQPQH
J gene: TRBJ1-5
V gene: TRBV2

CDR3 protein: ASSFRANQPQH
J gene: TRBJ1-5
V gene: TRBV7-2

CDR3 protein: ASSSQGQAETQY
J gene: TRBJ2-5
V gene: TRBV5-4

CDR3 protein: ASSRQVTGELF
J gene: TRBJ2-2
V gene: TRBV28

CDR3 protein: ASSPKYHNQEAQY
J gene: TRBJ2-5
V gene: TRBV11-1

CDR3 protein: ASSPPRGGFEKLF
J gene: TRBJ1-4
V gene: TRBV28

CDR3 protein: ASSPAPSREQY
J gene: TRBJ2-7
V gene: TRBV11-3

CDR3 protein: ASSSLRPGRQGGMNTEAF
J gene: TRBJ1-1
V gene: TRBV27

CDR3 protein: ASSWGTEAF
J gene: TRBJ1-1
V gene: TRBV6-5

CDR3 protein: ASSPPGLETQY
J gene: TRBJ2-5
V gene: TRBV18

CDR3 protein: ASSLGVSGTYEQY
J gene: TRBJ2-7
V gene: TRBV5-8

CDR3 protein: ASSPLVPGITDTQY
J gene: TRBJ2-3
V gene: TRBV5-1

CDR3 protein: ASSFPGQH
J gene: TRBJ1-5
V gene: TRBV11-3

CDR3 protein: SVAGWLAGGLEQF
J gene: TRBJ2-1
V gene: TRBV29-1

CDR3 protein: ASSSGAGKQTQY
J gene: TRBJ2-5
V gene: TRBV7-7

CDR3 protein: ASSQNTGVISGELF
J gene: TRBJ2-2
V gene: TRBV5-1

CDR3 protein: ASSILKGTIY
J gene: TRBJ1-3
V gene: TRBV28

CDR3 protein: ASSVSTSGFYEQY
J gene: TRBJ2-7
V gene: TRBV9

CDR3 protein: ASSPTGTGGKETQY
J gene: TRBJ2-5
V gene: TRBV7-9

CDR3 protein: ASSSMAGGEQPQH
J gene: TRBJ1-5
V gene: TRBV28

CDR3 protein: ASSERYQETQY
J gene: TRBJ2-5
V gene: TRBV19

CDR3 protein: ASSVKRGDENTIY
J gene: TRBJ1-3
V gene: TRBV9